What follows are 13 T cell receptor beta chains derived from one specimen sequenced in a study of technical replicates of blood from a few donors. Here immunoSEQ multiplex PCR was the method, and the copy in TCRdb shows in-frame clones only, minus some. The sample lists approximately 81,000 clones, 70% to 90% occurring once. The sequencing sample was made of PBMCs. Receptors were obtained from a human donor in good health. Some clones in this sample may be carry-over from other donors' samples.

The V gene is TRBV4-3, the J gene TRBJ2-7, with 10 bases identical to TRBD1. Germline CDR1 is LGHNA and CDR2 is YSLEER. The CDR3 length is 15 residues. V was clipped by 0 bases and J by 2 bases; unmatched bases: 1. Here the CDR3 reads CASSQETGGPYEQYF. CDR3 DNA sequence: TGCGCCAGCAGCCAAGAGACAGGGGGCCCCTACGAGCAGTACTTC.

The V and J genes are TRBV21-1 and TRBJ2-2; the DNA was not used to check the table's D call, TRBD2. TRBV21-1 is a pseudogene. The CDR3 spans 17 residues. As DNA, the CDR3 is TGTGCCAGCAGCAAAGTGAGATCGCCGAAGCGAACCGGGGAGCTGTTTTTT. As protein: CASSKVRSPKRTGELFF.

The chain couples TRBV7-2 to TRBJ2-3, with 8 bases that match TRBD1. The germline V gene encodes CDR1 SGHTA and CDR2 FQGNSA. The V gene end was trimmed by 5 bases and the J gene end by 3 bases; junction bases not matched to a gene: 4. This CDR3 has 14 residues. CDR3 in DNA: TGTGCCAGCAGCCGGACAGGGCTAACAGATACGCAGTATTTT. Amino acid sequence: CASSRTGLTDTQYF.

In this sample, this clone turned up once. The chain links TRBV29-1 to TRBJ2-7; tentative D call: TRBD1 (6 bases). The CDR3 loop spans 14 amino acids. Trimming removed 5 bases at V and 6 bases at J, with 20 bases between. Germline loops: CDR1 SQVTM, CDR2 ANQGSEA. CDR3 DNA: TGCAGCGTTCTCACAGGGTCGCAAATTGGCGAGCAGTACTTC. It is translated as CSVLTGSQIGEQYF.

The chain joins TRBV11-2 to TRBJ2-7; TRBD2 matches at 9 bases. Germline CDR1 reads SGHAT; CDR2 reads FQNNGV. V shed 4 bases, J shed 7 bases, and the junction held 23 bases outside the gene matches. There are 19 residues in the CDR3. The CDR3 nucleotides read TGTGCCAGCAGCTCCTTATATAGCGGGAGCGGGGTTTTGGACCGTGAGCAGTACTTC. This sequence encodes CASSSLYSGSGVLDREQYF.

The V and J genes are TRBV9 and TRBJ1-4, with TRBD1 as a possible D gene (5 bases). Deletions cut 3 bases from V and 4 bases from J, with 10 bases between. The CDR3 extends over 14 amino acids. Germline V lookup: CDR1 SGDLS, CDR2 YYNGEE. The CDR3 region is CASSEQVDNEKLFF. In DNA form, the CDR3 reads TGTGCCAGCAGCGAACAGGTCGATAATGAAAAACTGTTTTTT.

The chain joins TRBV5-6 to TRBJ1-2; weak D call: TRBD1 (6 bases). The CDR3 is made up of 13 amino acids. Germline values: CDR1 SGHDT, CDR2 YYEEEE. V gave up 2 bases and J gave up 4 bases, with 9 bases separating them. The CDR3 DNA follows: TGTGCCAGCAGCTTTAACAGGGTCTATGGCTACACCTTC. It yields the protein CASSFNRVYGYTF.

The V and J genes are TRBV23-1 and TRBJ2-5; maybe TRBD2 (5 bases). TRBV23-1 is an ORF for which the function is uncertain. V was pared by 3 bases and J by 3 bases, with 5 bases between. The CDR3 is 12 amino acids. The CDR3 DNA follows: TGCGCCAGCAGTCAGACTAAAGAGACCCAGTACTTC. Its translation is CASSQTKETQYF.

The J gene is TRBJ2-7, the V gene TRBV27, with 9 bases fitting TRBD1. This CDR3 has 14 residues. Looked up from germline, CDR1 is MNHEY and CDR2 is SMNVEV (reference sequence). The V and J ends lost 2 bases and 7 bases, in that order; junction bases with no gene match: 6. Here the CDR3 reads CASSLKQGAREQYF. Written as DNA, the CDR3 is TGTGCCAGCAGTTTAAAACAGGGGGCGAGAGAGCAGTACTTC.

The chain joins TRBV5-4 to TRBJ2-1, with TRBD2 as a possible D gene (7 bases). V lost 4 bases, J lost 10 bases, and 12 bases lay in between. The CDR3 is 12 amino acids. Germline V gene data show CDR1 as SGHNT and CDR2 as YYREEE (reference sequence). The CDR3 here is CASSLPGGEQFF. CDR3 DNA sequence: TGTGCCAGCAGCCTTCCGGGGGGCGAGCAGTTCTTC.

This chain joins TRBV30 and TRBJ1-1; TRBD1 is a possible D gene (6 bases). The CDR3 is 12 residues long. Trimming shortened V by 3 bases and J by 11 bases, and 16 bases separated the two germline ends. The germline V gene encodes CDR1 GTSNPN and CDR2 SVGIG (reference sequence). Written as DNA, the CDR3 is TGTGCCTGGAGAGACAATACAGGGCAGGCTTTCTTT. It yields the protein CAWRDNTGQAFF.

This sequence joins TRBV6-5 and TRBJ2-6; D is uncertain. Looked up from germline, CDR1 is MNHEY and CDR2 is SVGAGI. CDR3 length equals 15 residues. The V end lost 5 bases, the J end lost 4 bases, and 12 bases lay between the germline ends. The CDR3 sequence is CASSTLSPGANVLTF. CDR3 bases: TGTGCCAGCAGTACCCTATCCCCGGGGGCCAACGTCCTGACTTTC.

The genes are TRBV13 and TRBJ1-6; possible D gene TRBD1, 6 bases. Germline values: CDR1 PRHDT, CDR2 FYEKMQ (reference sequence). The V and J ends lost 5 bases and 5 bases respectively, with 13 bases between them. CDR3 length equals 15 residues. DNA for the CDR3: TGTGCCAGCAGCGCTTGGGACATTGATAATTCACCCCTCCACTTT. As protein: CASSAWDIDNSPLHF.